This TCR beta chain was profiled in a study of T cells after yellow fever vaccination. Study observations and caveats: The study found a weaker secondary response that peaked faster, day 5 versus 15.

A remark on this clonotype: Its antigen is not known.

A 5'RACE template-switching step, the method used to make TCR cDNA, added a universal primer site and UMIs. TCRdb independently ran MiXCR on the 5' RACE reads; one entry per CDR3 protein. Here the sample spans about 340,000 distinct CDR3 sequences, roughly 8.7% being singletons. Germline lookup yields CDR1 SGHTA and CDR2 FQGNSA. The CDR3 is 17 residues long. The junction had 5 bases not matched to a gene; V was cut back by 2 bases and J by 0 bases. The chain uses TRBV7-2 and TRBJ2-4; TRBD2 agrees at 9 bases. This clonotype was obtained from a man aged 18-30 years who received the YFV17D yellow fever vaccine. Sequencing used PBMCs, obtained on the day of the first yellow fever vaccination. The CDR3, as DNA: TGTGCCAGCAGCTTAAGGGCGGGGGGGTTAGCCAAAAACATTCAGTACTTC. This gives the protein CASSLRAGGLAKNIQYF.